The clone carrying this T cell receptor beta chain was found a few times. Profiling relied on immunoSEQ multiplex PCR, and the TCRdb table lists in-frame clones only, not all of them. The data show about 61,000 clones, about 87% seen once. The source of the sample is a study of T cell changes during pregnancy in multiple sclerosis. This CDR3 is built from 14 residues. Per germline, CDR1 LNHNV and CDR2 YYDKDF (reference sequence). V lost 4 bases to trimming and J lost 4 bases; unmatched junction nucleotides: 5. The V and J genes are TRBV15 and TRBJ1-1; 8 positions match TRBD1. Specimen: peripheral blood, collected in the first trimester of pregnancy. The source is a female donor in good health, enrolled as a control in a pregnancy study. CDR3 DNA sequence: TGTGCCACCAGCACAAGACAGGGGTCCACTGAAGCTTTCTTT. Its translation: CATSTRQGSTEAFF.